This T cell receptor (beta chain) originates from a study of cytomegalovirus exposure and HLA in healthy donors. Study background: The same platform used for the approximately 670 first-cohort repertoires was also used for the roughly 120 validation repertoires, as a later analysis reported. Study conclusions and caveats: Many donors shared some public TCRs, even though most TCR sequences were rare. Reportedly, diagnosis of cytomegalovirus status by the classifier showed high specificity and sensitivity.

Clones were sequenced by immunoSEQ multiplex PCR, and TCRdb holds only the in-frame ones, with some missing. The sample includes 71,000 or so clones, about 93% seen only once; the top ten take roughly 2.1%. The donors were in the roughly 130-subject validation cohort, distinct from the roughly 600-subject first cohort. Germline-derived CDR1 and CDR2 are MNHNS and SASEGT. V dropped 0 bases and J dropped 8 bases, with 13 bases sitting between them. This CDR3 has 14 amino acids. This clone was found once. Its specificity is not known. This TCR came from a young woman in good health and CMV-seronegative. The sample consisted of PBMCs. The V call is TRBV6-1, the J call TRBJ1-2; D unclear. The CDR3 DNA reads TGTGCCAGCAGTGAAGCTTGGGCAGCCGTAGGCTACACCTTC. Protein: CASSEAWAAVGYTF.